The 25 T cell receptor beta chains reported below all come from one sample, sequenced in a study of Tregs in tolerant kidney transplant recipients. The antigens of these receptors remain unknown. Assay used: immunoSEQ multiplex PCR; TCRdb lists only in-frame clones, some missing. Of several thousand clones in the sample, about 32% were seen once. FACS sorting followed an approximately six-day coculture of CFSE-labeled recipient PBMCs with irradiated graft donor PBMCs. Sequencing used CD8+ T cells from blood cultured with allogeneic cells, obtained before the transplant. Every receptor here comes from a human patient who received a combined kidney and bone marrow transplant.

This clone was picked up a small number of times. V gene TRBV10-2 combines with J gene TRBJ1-5, with 7 bases fitting TRBD1. The CDR3 is 13 residues long. Germline lookup yields CDR1 WSHSY and CDR2 SAAADI. The V gene end was trimmed by 7 bases and the J gene end by 3 bases; junction bases not matched to a gene: 3. CDR3 in DNA: TGCGCCAGCACGACAGGGCCCAATCAGCCCCAGCATTTT. Amino acid sequence: CASTTGPNQPQHF.

By frequency in the sample, this clone is medium-sized (0.01 to 0.1%). The genes are TRBV7-3 and TRBJ2-3; no firm D call. Per germline, CDR1 SGHTA and CDR2 FQGTGA. The V end was cut by 1 base, the J end by 3 bases, with 5 bases between. CDR3 length equals 13 residues. The CDR3 DNA reads as TGTGCCAGCAGCTTAATCCAGACAGATACGCAGTATTTT. It is translated as CASSLIQTDTQYF.

V is TRBV4-3 and J is TRBJ2-7; TRBD1 aligns across 9 bases. V lost 2 bases to trimming and J lost 2 bases; unmatched junction nucleotides: 4. Germline loops: CDR1 LGHNA, CDR2 YSLEER. This CDR3 contains 15 residues. The DNA of the CDR3 is TGCGCCAGCAGCCAAAAACAGGGGGCGGCCTACGAGCAGTACTTC. Translated, it gives CASSQKQGAAYEQYF.

This clone rates as medium-sized (0.01 to 0.1%). The chain is built from TRBV4-1 and TRBJ2-4, with 8 bases aligning to TRBD2. The CDR3 runs 14 residues. Trimming at V came to 1 base and at J to 9 bases, leaving 5 bases not matched to a gene. CDR1 and CDR2 from the germline V gene are MGHRA and YSYEKL. In nucleotides, the CDR3 is TGCGCCAGCAGCCAAGTCGGGGGGGTGGGCATTCAGTACTTC. This encodes CASSQVGGVGIQYF.

The genes are TRBV4-1 and TRBJ2-7; D is perhaps TRBD2 (5 bases). The germline V gene encodes CDR1 MGHRA and CDR2 YSYEKL. V was pared by 4 bases and J by 2 bases, with 15 bases between. This CDR3 has 15 residues. CDR3 loop: CASSLTERPTYEQYF. The CDR3 nucleotides read TGCGCCAGCAGCCTAACGGAGCGGCCGACCTACGAGCAGTACTTC.

Turning to this clone: A much bigger clone sits one base away, suggesting this may be a read error. In the same sample, other DNA sequences code for this CDR3. The V gene is TRBV7-6, the J gene TRBJ2-7; D might be TRBD2 (6 bases). The CDR3 covers 13 residues. CDR1 and CDR2 (germline): SGHVS, FNYEAQ. V was pared by 0 bases and J by 3 bases, with 6 bases between. The CDR3 protein is CASSLAGGYEQYF. The CDR3 region has the DNA TGTGCCAGCAGCTTAGCGGGAGGCTACGAGCAGTACTTC. Full variable domain (missing parts from reference TRBV7-6 and TRBJ2-7): GAGVSQSPRYKVTKRGQDVALRCDPISGHVSLYWYRQALGQGPEFLTYFNYEAQQDKSGLPNDRFSAERPEGSISTLTIQRTEQRDSAMYRCASSLAGGYEQYFGPGTRLTVT.

On this clone itself: The junction departs from germline at one end; a sequencing error may be responsible. CDR3 region: CASSHRQYNSPLHF. In DNA, the CDR3 is TGTGCCAGCAGTCACCGACAGTATAATTCCCCCCTCCACTTT. The V gene is TRBV27, the J gene TRBJ1-6; D may be TRBD1 (5 bases). The V gene's germline CDR1 is MNHEY and CDR2 SMNVEV (reference sequence). CDR3 length equals 14 residues.

The V call is TRBV19, the J call TRBJ1-1; D might be TRBD1 (5 bases). Germline V gene lookup returns CDR1 LNHDA and CDR2 SQIVND (reference sequence). The CDR3 contains 14 residues. Trimming left V 4 bases short and J 6 bases short, with 15 bases between. DNA for the CDR3: TGTGCCAGTAGTACCCATACAGGACCGGCTGAAGCTTTCTTT. Translating gives CASSTHTGPAEAFF.

The chain couples TRBV6-5 to TRBJ2-7, with D perhaps matching TRBD2 (5 bases). V was cut by 6 bases and J by 1 base, with 7 bases left in between. Germline CDR1 reads MNHEY; CDR2 reads SVGAGI. CDR3 length equals 12 residues. The chain's CDR3 is CASSEGSYEQYF. CDR3 coding DNA: TGTGCCAGCAGCGAGGGTTCCTACGAGCAGTACTTC.

The V call is TRBV29-1, the J call TRBJ2-7; 8 nucleotides line up with TRBD2. The germline CDR1 and CDR2 sequences are SQVTM and ANQGSEA. The CDR3 runs to 11 residues. V shed 6 bases, J shed 6 bases, and the junction held 4 bases outside the gene matches. The CDR3 here is CSVGLAGEQYF. The CDR3, as DNA: TGCAGCGTAGGACTAGCTGGCGAGCAGTACTTC.

As DNA, the CDR3 is TGTGCCAGCAGCACAATGGAAAAACTGTTTTTT. Protein sequence: CASSTMEKLFF. The chain couples TRBV11-1 to TRBJ1-4; D remains unclear. Looked up from germline, CDR1 is SGHAT and CDR2 is FQDESV (reference sequence). CDR3 length: 11 amino acids. Trimming shortened V by 5 bases and J by 8 bases, and 6 bases separated the two germline ends.

V usage is TRBV4-3 and J usage is TRBJ1-2; D remains ambiguous. V lost 1 base and J 1 base, leaving 13 bases between the germline ends. Per the germline V gene, CDR1 is LGHNA and CDR2 is YSLEER. The CDR3 totals 16 residues. The CDR3 region has the DNA TGCGCCAGCAGCCAAGCCAGATCCCCGGGTAACTATGGCTACACCTTC. This encodes CASSQARSPGNYGYTF.

This clone was recorded only once. The chain employs TRBV29-1 and TRBJ2-1; D is unclear. CDR3 length: 14 amino acids. V lost 3 bases and J lost 7, with 16 bases in between. Looked up from germline, CDR1 is SQVTM and CDR2 is ANQGSEA. CDR3 coding DNA: TGCAGCGTTGACAGCCAGGTTTCTCCGAATGAGCAGTTCTTC. Its protein is CSVDSQVSPNEQFF.

This clone was counted only a few times. The V gene is TRBV6-5, the J gene TRBJ1-1; D unclear. Germline-derived CDR1 and CDR2 are MNHEY and SVGAGI. The CDR3 spans 14 residues. The ends were cut back, 5 bases at V and 1 base at J, with 11 bases in the middle. In DNA form, the CDR3 reads TGTGCCAGCAGTGATTTCGCGCCGAACACTGAAGCTTTCTTT. It specifies CASSDFAPNTEAFF.

J is TRBJ2-3 and V is TRBV4-3, with 9 bases aligning to TRBD2. This CDR3 is built from 17 residues. Per the germline V gene, CDR1 is LGHNA and CDR2 is YSLEER. V gave up 0 bases and J gave up 7 bases; unmatched junction bases: 11. CDR3: CASSQDPGGRVANTQYF. The CDR3 DNA is TGCGCCAGCAGCCAAGATCCAGGCGGGAGGGTGGCAAATACGCAGTATTTT.

This chain uses TRBV7-2 with TRBJ2-5; perhaps TRBD2 as D (6 bases). V lost 1 base and J 5 bases, leaving 14 bases between the germline ends. The V gene's germline CDR1 is SGHTA and CDR2 FQGNSA. The CDR3 is 15 residues long. CDR3 residues: CASSLGGGIGETQYF. CDR3 in DNA: TGTGCCAGCAGCTTAGGGGGCGGGATCGGGGAGACCCAGTACTTC.

This clone has only a few counts. The chain combines TRBV27 with TRBJ2-1; TRBD2 is a possible D gene (6 bases). The CDR3 has 15 amino acids. V was trimmed by 6 bases and J by 7 bases, leaving 19 bases between them. CDR1 MNHEY and CDR2 SMNVEV come from the germline V gene (reference sequence). In nucleotides, the CDR3 is TGTGCCAGCAGAACACTAGGGGCGGGAATGAATGAGCAGTTCTTC. Encoded protein: CASRTLGAGMNEQFF.

A few counts support this clone. J is TRBJ2-7 and V is TRBV27; 11 bases agree with TRBD1. The CDR3 has 15 residues. CDR1 and CDR2 (germline): MNHEY, SMNVEV (reference sequence). Trimming at V came to 3 bases and at J to 6 bases, leaving 7 bases not matched to a gene. Here the CDR3 DNA reads TGTGCCAGCAGTTTCCTGGGACAGGGGGGACGCGAGCAGTACTTC. It specifies CASSFLGQGGREQYF.

The chain combines TRBV5-8 with TRBJ1-2; TRBD1 might be the D (6 bases). V gave up 6 bases and J gave up 2 bases, with 14 bases separating them. CDR1 is SGHTS, CDR2 YDEGEE, per germline. This CDR3 region has 14 residues. In DNA form, the CDR3 reads TGTGCCAGCATCCAGGACAGTCTAAACTATGGCTACACCTTC. Translation: CASIQDSLNYGYTF. Combining the CDR3 with reference TRBV5-8 and TRBJ1-2 gives the whole variable domain EAGVTQSPTHLIKTRGQQATLRCSPISGHTSVYWYQQALGLGLQFLLWYDEGEERNRGNFPPRFSGRQFPNYSSELNVNALELEDSALYLCASIQDSLNYGYTFGSGTRLTVV.

This clone turned up a few times. The rearrangement links TRBV27 to TRBJ1-2, with a possible D match to TRBD1 (6 bases). The length of the CDR3 is 15 residues. Looked up from germline, CDR1 is MNHEY and CDR2 is SMNVEV (reference sequence). V shed 0 bases and J shed 10 bases, with 18 bases lying between them. The CDR3 spells CASSLSVTGMLDYTF. Written as DNA, the CDR3 is TGTGCCAGCAGTTTATCGGTCACAGGGATGTTAGACTACACCTTC.

V gene TRBV7-6 combines with J gene TRBJ2-5, with TRBD2 matching over 10 bases. The CDR3 is 15 amino acids. Germline lookup yields CDR1 SGHVS and CDR2 FNYEAQ. V trimming: 5 bases; J trimming: 5 bases; junction bases outside the gene matches: 8. In DNA form, the CDR3 reads TGTGCCAGCAGCACGGCTAGCGGGAGTTTGGAGACCCAGTACTTC. Translation: CASSTASGSLETQYF.

This chain connects TRBV7-9 to TRBJ2-1; D is ambiguous. The CDR3 runs 11 residues. Trimming removed 3 bases from V and 6 bases from J, with 3 bases in between. Looked up from germline, CDR1 is SEHNR and CDR2 is FQNEAQ (reference sequence). The CDR3 DNA reads TGTGCCAGCAGCTTTCTCAATGAGCAGTTCTTC. This encodes CASSFLNEQFF.

The genes are TRBV30 and TRBJ1-1; D unresolved. Deletions cut 2 bases from V and 11 bases from J, with 15 bases between. Germline CDR1 GTSNPN, CDR2 SVGIG (reference sequence). The CDR3 has 12 residues. This chain's CDR3 is CAWSPRRRNAFF. The CDR3 nucleotides are TGTGCCTGGAGTCCCCGGAGGCGTAACGCTTTCTTT.

This chain joins TRBV5-1 and TRBJ1-1, with 8 bases lining up with TRBD1. Germline-derived CDR1 and CDR2 are SGHRS and YFSETQ. This CDR3 has 14 residues. V was pared by 3 bases and J by 4 bases, with 5 bases of the junction left unmatched. In nucleotides, the CDR3 is TGCGCCAGCAGCTCAGGGGGCCTGGGCACTGAAGCTTTCTTT. Protein sequence: CASSSGGLGTEAFF.

This clone appeared a few times. This chain uses TRBV6-6 with TRBJ1-2, with TRBD1 matching over 9 bases. With V trimmed by 2 bases and J by 7 bases, 2 bases remained unmatched. Germline-derived CDR1 and CDR2 are MNHNY and SVGAGI (reference sequence). This CDR3 has 13 amino acids. This CDR3 reads CASSYGTGTGYTF. The CDR3 DNA reads as TGTGCCAGCAGTTACGGGACAGGGACTGGCTACACCTTC.